A selection of T cell receptor beta chains follows, all from one sample in a study of cytomegalovirus exposure and HLA in healthy donors. Assay: immunoSEQ multiplex PCR; the TCRdb copy retains only in-frame clones and omits some. In the table there are approximately 72,000 clones, roughly 92% of which are singletons. The source material was PBMCs. These receptors came from a woman aged 18-29 years in good health and CMV-seronegative. The CDR3 runs from the conserved cysteine through the conserved F or W. A D gene is named only where the DNA matches it firmly. Some rows have no size entry. The others give once, few or many, or a class for an expanded clone.

D	size	V	length	J	CDR3	DNA
-	-	TRBV4-1	14	TRBJ1-1	CASSPVGGDTEAFF	TGCGCCAGCAGCCCCGTCGGCGGGGACACTGAAGCTTTCTTT
TRBD2	-	TRBV15	15	TRBJ2-5	CATSRVAGGPETQYF	TGTGCCACCAGCAGAGTGGCGGGGGGGCCAGAGACCCAGTACTTC
-	once	TRBV7-9	13	TRBJ1-1	CASNRQSNKEAFF	TGTGCCAGCAACCGACAGAGCAATAAAGAAGCTTTCTTT
TRBD1	-	TRBV5-5	15	TRBJ1-6	CASSFWTGSNSPLHF	TGTGCCAGCAGCTTCTGGACAGGGTCCAATTCACCCCTCCACTTT
-	once	TRBV5-1	16	TRBJ2-7	CASSAADATAAYEQYF	TGCGCCAGCAGCGCCGCCGACGCCACAGCTGCCTACGAGCAGTACTTC
TRBD2	-	TRBV4-1	18	TRBJ2-2	CASSPRWGRGGRSGELFF	TGCGCCAGCAGCCCCCGGTGGGGGCGGGGGGGCCGCTCCGGGGAGCTGTTTTTT
TRBD2	-	TRBV5-8	15	TRBJ2-7	CASRTTAGGPYEQYF	TGTGCCAGCAGGACAACAGCGGGGGGGCCCTACGAGCAGTACTTC
TRBD1	-	TRBV11-2	15	TRBJ1-2	CASSSMTGVGYGYTF	TGTGCCAGCAGCTCAATGACAGGGGTGGGCTATGGCTACACCTTC
TRBD1	-	TRBV28	14	TRBJ1-2	CASSLRDRGFGYTF	TGTGCCAGCAGTTTAAGGGACAGAGGCTTTGGCTACACCTTC
-	-	TRBV14	15	TRBJ2-7	CASSQESRSSYEQYF	TGTGCCAGCAGCCAAGAGTCTCGGAGCTCCTACGAGCAGTACTTC
TRBD1	-	TRBV5-5	14	TRBJ2-7	CASNLDRPTYEQYF	TGTGCCAGCAACCTGGACAGGCCGACCTACGAGCAGTACTTC
TRBD1	-	TRBV5-1	15	TRBJ1-3	CASSWGTGTGNTIYF	TGCGCCAGCAGCTGGGGGACAGGGACTGGAAACACCATATATTTT
TRBD1	-	TRBV18	18	TRBJ2-2	CASSPLFQGATGTGELFF	TGTGCCAGCTCACCACTTTTCCAGGGGGCGACGGGTACCGGGGAGCTGTTTTTT
TRBD2	-	TRBV5-6	15	TRBJ2-1	CASSWTSGGLHEQFF	TGTGCCAGCAGCTGGACTAGCGGGGGTCTGCATGAGCAGTTCTTC
TRBD1	-	TRBV4-1	14	TRBJ1-2	CASSQVTGGPGYTF	TGCGCCAGCAGCCAGGTGACAGGGGGGCCTGGCTACACCTTC
TRBD1	-	TRBV29-1	17	TRBJ2-5	CSVLVMMRGQGQETQYF	TGCAGCGTTCTAGTCATGATGAGGGGACAGGGACAAGAGACCCAGTACTTC
-	once	TRBV9	14	TRBJ2-1	CASSVVMLEGEQFF	TGTGCCAGCAGCGTAGTAATGCTGGAGGGTGAGCAGTTCTTC
TRBD1	-	TRBV7-9	15	TRBJ2-7	CASSLLDRPTYEQYF	TGTGCCAGCAGTTTACTGGACAGGCCTACCTACGAGCAGTACTTC
TRBD1	-	TRBV2	16	TRBJ2-3	CASSPLDRGRADTQYF	TGTGCCAGCAGCCCCCTGGACAGGGGGCGCGCAGATACGCAGTATTTT
-	-	TRBV11-2	17	TRBJ2-1	CASSLVFWGQAYNEQFF	TGTGCCAGCAGCTTGGTATTTTGGGGGCAAGCCTACAATGAGCAGTTCTTC
-	-	TRBV28	11	TRBJ2-5	CASSSLETQYF	TGTGCCAGCAGTTCCCTTGAGACCCAGTACTTC
TRBD1	-	TRBV4-3	16	TRBJ2-3	CASSQEARGRGDTQYF	TGCGCCAGCAGCCAAGAGGCCAGGGGGCGCGGAGATACGCAGTATTTT
-	once	TRBV6-1	15	TRBJ1-3	CASSEGQYAGNTIYF	TGTGCCAGCAGTGAAGGACAGTATGCTGGAAACACCATATATTTT
TRBD1	-	TRBV7-7	15	TRBJ2-2	CASSLDREYTGELFF	TGTGCTAGCAGCCTAGACAGGGAGTACACCGGGGAGCTGTTTTTT
TRBD1	-	TRBV7-9	15	TRBJ2-7	CASSLPTGVLSEQYF	TGTGCCAGCAGCTTACCCACAGGGGTTCTCTCCGAGCAGTACTTC
TRBD2	-	TRBV5-4	15	TRBJ2-3	CASSFERGVTDTQYF	TGTGCCAGCAGCTTCGAGCGGGGGGTAACAGATACGCAGTATTTT
TRBD2	-	TRBV2	19	TRBJ2-5	CASSGRTSGGAGAQETQYF	TGTGCCAGCAGTGGTCGCACTAGCGGGGGGGCCGGCGCTCAAGAGACCCAGTACTTC
TRBD2	few	TRBV6-1	15	TRBJ2-1	CASSEGLAGLNEQFF	TGTGCCAGCAGTGAAGGCCTAGCGGGGTTGAATGAGCAGTTCTTC
TRBD1	-	TRBV9	15	TRBJ1-1	CASSVSRDRGTEAFF	TGTGCCAGCAGCGTATCCCGGGACAGGGGCACTGAAGCTTTCTTT
TRBD2	-	TRBV9	15	TRBJ2-3	CASSVDLAGVDTQYF	TGTGCCAGCAGCGTAGACCTAGCGGGGGTAGATACGCAGTATTTT
TRBD2	-	TRBV4-1	18	TRBJ2-3	CASSPGTSGGGYTDTQYF	TGCGCCAGCAGCCCTGGGACTAGCGGGGGGGGGTACACAGATACGCAGTATTTT
-	-	TRBV15	13	TRBJ1-1	CATFGALDTEAFF	TGTGCCACCTTTGGGGCGCTGGACACTGAAGCTTTCTTT